This T cell receptor beta chain was identified during a study of blood T cell repertoires in COVID-19. Study in general: Whether acute or convalescent, the COVID-19 samples came from the United States, Italy and Spain.

Germline V CDR1 and CDR2: SGHRS, YFSETQ. This CDR3 is 17 amino acids long. J gave up 0 bases and V 0 bases, and 5 bases lay outside the gene matches. The authors' processing: Researchers report that nucleated cell counts were estimated from reference gene primer amplification. Assay used: immunoSEQ multiplex PCR; TCRdb lists only in-frame clones, some missing. The V and J calls and clone size were taken over from that table, and D and trimming were inferred from the DNA. This repertoire shows roughly 50,000 clones, more than 80% found once; its top ten account for over 4.5%. The sample consisted of peripheral blood. This receptor was taken from a woman aged 60-75 years with acute or convalescent COVID-19. V is TRBV5-1 and J is TRBJ2-1; 8 bases align to TRBD2. Here the CDR3 reads CASSLVASGFSYNEQFF. CDR3 nucleotides: TGCGCCAGCAGCTTGGTGGCTAGCGGGTTCTCCTACAATGAGCAGTTCTTC.